One sample yielded the 2 T cell receptor beta chains listed below, sequenced in a study of T cells expressing NK-cell markers. Each CDR3 protein gets one entry in TCRdb, which reprocessed the 5' RACE reads and gives no DNA. The data show 1,000 to 1,500 distinct CDR3 sequences, and the top ten clones hold 50% to 60%. Specimen: blood T cells: a sorted CD56 or NKG2C T cell subset, CD4+ or CD8+ T cells, or bulk PBMC T cells (not recorded which). The source is a woman between 18 and 29 years old in good health.

Considering frequency, this clonotype is medium-sized. The chain is built from TRBV7-6 and TRBJ2-1; TCRdb designates TRBD2, a call that cannot be tested without DNA. The CDR3 sequence is 16 residues long. Germline CDR1 is SGHVS and CDR2 is FNYEAQ. CDR3 region: CASSLVGVAGDNEQFF.

This clonotype is classed as medium-sized by frequency. The chain carries TRBV27 and TRBJ1-1; the TRBD1 assignment by TCRdb is unverifiable without DNA. The CDR3 spans 20 residues. Germline V gives CDR1 MNHEY, CDR2 SMNVEV (reference sequence). The CDR3 is CASSFLPIIYRGLMNTEAFF.